This TCR beta chain originates from a study of patients and donors after allogeneic stem cell transplantation. TCRdb called the RT-PCR reads again in MiXCR, with one record for every CDR3 protein. This sample has around 150,000 distinct CDR3 sequences; approximately 28% occur once, and the top ten carry around 3.3%. CDR1 and CDR2 (germline): SEHNR, FQNEAQ (reference sequence). CDR3 size: 14 residues. Trimming removed 5 bases from V and 11 bases from J, with 16 bases in between. Sequencing was done on a sample of blood, either unsorted or a sorted T cell fraction (not recorded which). The chain uses TRBV7-9 and TRBJ1-6, with D maybe TRBD1 (5 bases). This receptor was taken from a human donor who was either an allogeneic HSCT recipient or a stem cell or donor lymphocyte infusion donor (not recorded which). It is not recorded whose cells these are; they may come from a transplant donor. The CDR3 nucleotides are TGTGCCAGCAGCGAGGGACCCCCAAGGGCACCCCTCCACTTT. Its translation is CASSEGPPRAPLHF.